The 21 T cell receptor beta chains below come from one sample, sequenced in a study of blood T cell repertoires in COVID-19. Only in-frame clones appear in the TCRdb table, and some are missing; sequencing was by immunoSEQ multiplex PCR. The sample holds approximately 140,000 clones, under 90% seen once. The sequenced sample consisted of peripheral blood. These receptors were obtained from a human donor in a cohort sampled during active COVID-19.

The CDR3 sequence: CASSRAGIKETQYF. CDR3 bases: TGTGCCAGCAGTAGGGCAGGGATAAAAGAGACCCAGTACTTC. The J gene is TRBJ2-5, the V gene TRBV6-5, with a possible D match to TRBD1 (5 bases). Germline loops: CDR1 MNHEY, CDR2 SVGAGI. Trimming shortened V by 5 bases and J by 3 bases, and 13 bases separated the two germline ends. This CDR3 region has 14 residues.

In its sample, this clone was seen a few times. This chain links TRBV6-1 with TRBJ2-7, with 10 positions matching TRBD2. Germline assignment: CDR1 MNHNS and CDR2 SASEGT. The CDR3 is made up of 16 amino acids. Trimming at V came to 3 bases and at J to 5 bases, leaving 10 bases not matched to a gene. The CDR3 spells CASSDNLAGAGNEQYF. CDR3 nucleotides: TGTGCCAGCAGTGATAACCTAGCGGGGGCAGGGAACGAGCAGTACTTC.

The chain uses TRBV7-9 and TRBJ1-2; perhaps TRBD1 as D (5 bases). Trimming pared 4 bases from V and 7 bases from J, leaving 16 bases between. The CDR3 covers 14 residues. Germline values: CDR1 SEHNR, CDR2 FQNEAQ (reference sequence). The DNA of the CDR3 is TGTGCCAGCAGCTCACAGGCCCCCGAGGTTGGCTACACCTTC. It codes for CASSSQAPEVGYTF.

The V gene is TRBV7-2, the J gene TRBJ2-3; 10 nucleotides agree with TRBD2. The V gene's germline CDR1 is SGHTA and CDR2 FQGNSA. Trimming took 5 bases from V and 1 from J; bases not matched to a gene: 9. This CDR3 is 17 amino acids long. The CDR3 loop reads CASSPPQRGGRTDTQYF. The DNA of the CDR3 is TGTGCCAGCAGCCCCCCCCAGCGGGGGGGTCGCACAGATACGCAGTATTTT.

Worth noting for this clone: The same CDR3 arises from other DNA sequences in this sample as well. CDR3 in amino acids: CASSSGQGNEKLFF. CDR3 in DNA: TGTGCCAGCAGCTCTGGACAGGGGAATGAAAAACTGTTTTTT. The V gene is TRBV5-4, the J gene TRBJ1-4; 9 bases agree with TRBD1. Germline V gives CDR1 SGHNT, CDR2 YYREEE (reference sequence). The CDR3 extends over 14 amino acids. V was clipped by 3 bases and J by 5 bases; unmatched bases: 2.

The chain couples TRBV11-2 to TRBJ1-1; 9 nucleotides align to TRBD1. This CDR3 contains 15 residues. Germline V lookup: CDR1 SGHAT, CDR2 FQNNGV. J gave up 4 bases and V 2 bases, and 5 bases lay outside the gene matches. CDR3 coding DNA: TGTGCCAGCAGCTTACTACAGGGGGCATCCACTGAAGCTTTCTTT. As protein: CASSLLQGASTEAFF.

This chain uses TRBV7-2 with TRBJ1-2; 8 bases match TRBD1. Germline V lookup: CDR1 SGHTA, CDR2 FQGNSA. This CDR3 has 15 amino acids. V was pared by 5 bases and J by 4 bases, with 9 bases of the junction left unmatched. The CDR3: CASSLGQGALYGYTF. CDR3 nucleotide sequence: TGTGCCAGCAGCCTAGGACAGGGAGCTCTCTATGGCTACACCTTC. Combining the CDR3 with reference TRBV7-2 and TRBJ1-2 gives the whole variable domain GAGVSQSPSNKVTEKGKDVELRCDPISGHTALYWYRQSLGQGLEFLIYFQGNSAPDKSGLPSDRFSAERTGGSVSTLTIQRTQQEDSAVYLCASSLGQGALYGYTFGSGTRLTVV.

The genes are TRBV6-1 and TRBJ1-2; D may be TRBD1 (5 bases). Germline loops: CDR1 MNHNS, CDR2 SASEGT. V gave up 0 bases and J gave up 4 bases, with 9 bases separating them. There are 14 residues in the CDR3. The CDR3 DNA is TGTGCCAGCAGTGAAGCGCAGGGAAGCTATGGCTACACCTTC. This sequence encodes CASSEAQGSYGYTF.

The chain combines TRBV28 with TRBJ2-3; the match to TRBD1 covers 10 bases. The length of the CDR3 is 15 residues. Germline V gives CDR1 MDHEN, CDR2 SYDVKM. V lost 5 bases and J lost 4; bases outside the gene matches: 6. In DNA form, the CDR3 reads TGTGCCAGCAGTCCCGGGACAGGGGAATCAGATACGCAGTATTTT. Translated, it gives CASSPGTGESDTQYF.

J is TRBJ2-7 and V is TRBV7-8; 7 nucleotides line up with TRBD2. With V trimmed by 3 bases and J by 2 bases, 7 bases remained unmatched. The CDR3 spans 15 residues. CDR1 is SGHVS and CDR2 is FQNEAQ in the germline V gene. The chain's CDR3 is CASSFGAGLPYEQYF. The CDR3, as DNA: TGTGCCAGCAGCTTTGGAGCGGGGTTACCCTACGAGCAGTACTTC.

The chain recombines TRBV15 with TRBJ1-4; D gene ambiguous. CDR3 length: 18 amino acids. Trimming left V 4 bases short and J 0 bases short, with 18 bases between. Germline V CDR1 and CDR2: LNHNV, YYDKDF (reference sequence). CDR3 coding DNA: TGTGCCACCAGCACCCTCAGGCCTTCTACGGCAACTAATGAAAAACTGTTTTTT. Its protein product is CATSTLRPSTATNEKLFF.

The chain's CDR3 is CATLADTQYF. The CDR3 DNA is TGTGCCACCTTAGCGGATACGCAGTATTTT. J is TRBJ2-3 and V is TRBV7-9; TRBD2 might be the D (5 bases). CDR1 is SEHNR and CDR2 is FQNEAQ in the germline V gene (reference sequence). The CDR3 sequence is 10 residues long. Trimming removed 10 bases at V and 6 bases at J, with 8 bases between.

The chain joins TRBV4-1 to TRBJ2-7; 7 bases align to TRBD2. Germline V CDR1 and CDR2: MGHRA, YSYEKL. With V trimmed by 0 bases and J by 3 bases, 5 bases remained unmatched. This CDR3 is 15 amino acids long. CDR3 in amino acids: CASSQEGGVVYEQYF. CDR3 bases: TGCGCCAGCAGCCAAGAGGGGGGGGTGGTCTACGAGCAGTACTTC.

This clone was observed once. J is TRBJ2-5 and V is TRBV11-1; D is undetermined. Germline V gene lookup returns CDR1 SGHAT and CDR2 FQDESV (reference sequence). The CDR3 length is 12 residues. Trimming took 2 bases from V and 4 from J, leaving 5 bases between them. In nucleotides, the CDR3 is TGTGCCAGCAGCTTATTGGCAGAGACCCAGTACTTC. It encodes CASSLLAETQYF.

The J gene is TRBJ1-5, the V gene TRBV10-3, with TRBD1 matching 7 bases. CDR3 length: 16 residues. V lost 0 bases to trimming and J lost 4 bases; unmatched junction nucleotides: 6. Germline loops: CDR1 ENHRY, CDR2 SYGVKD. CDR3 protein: CAISESDRSPNQPQHF. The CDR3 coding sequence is TGTGCCATCAGTGAGTCGGACAGGTCCCCTAATCAGCCCCAGCATTTT.

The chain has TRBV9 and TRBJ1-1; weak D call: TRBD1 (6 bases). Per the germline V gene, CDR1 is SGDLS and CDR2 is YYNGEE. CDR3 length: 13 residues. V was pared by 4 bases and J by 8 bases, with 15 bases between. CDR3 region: CASSLTGFGEAFF. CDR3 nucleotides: TGTGCCAGCAGCCTAACAGGGTTCGGAGAAGCTTTCTTT.

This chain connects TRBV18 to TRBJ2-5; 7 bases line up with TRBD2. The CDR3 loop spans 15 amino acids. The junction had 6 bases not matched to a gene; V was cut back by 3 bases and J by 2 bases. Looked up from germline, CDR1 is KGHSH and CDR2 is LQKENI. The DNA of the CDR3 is TGTGCCAGCTCACCTTGGGGGACTAATCAAGAGACCCAGTACTTC. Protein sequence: CASSPWGTNQETQYF.

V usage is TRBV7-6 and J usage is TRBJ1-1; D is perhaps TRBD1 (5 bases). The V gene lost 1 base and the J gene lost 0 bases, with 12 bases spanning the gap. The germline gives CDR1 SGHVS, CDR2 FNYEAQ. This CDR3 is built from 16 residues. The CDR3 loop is CASSLGGGGMNTEAFF. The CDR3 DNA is TGTGCCAGCAGCTTAGGGGGGGGTGGGATGAACACTGAAGCTTTCTTT.

CDR3 sequence (DNA): TGTGCCAGCAGTGAAGGGAGGGACACTGAAGCTTTCTTT. This codes for CASSEGRDTEAFF. The chain recombines TRBV6-4 with TRBJ1-1; D not resolved. Per the germline V gene, CDR1 is MRHNA and CDR2 is SNTAGT. The CDR3 is 13 amino acids. The V gene lost 3 bases and the J gene lost 3 bases, with 8 bases spanning the gap.

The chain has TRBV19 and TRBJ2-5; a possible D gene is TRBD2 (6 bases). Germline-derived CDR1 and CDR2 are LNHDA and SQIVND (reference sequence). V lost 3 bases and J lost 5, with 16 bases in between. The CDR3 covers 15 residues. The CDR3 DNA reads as TGTGCCAGTAGTATGAACGGGGGTGGTATGGAGACCCAGTACTTC. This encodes CASSMNGGGMETQYF.

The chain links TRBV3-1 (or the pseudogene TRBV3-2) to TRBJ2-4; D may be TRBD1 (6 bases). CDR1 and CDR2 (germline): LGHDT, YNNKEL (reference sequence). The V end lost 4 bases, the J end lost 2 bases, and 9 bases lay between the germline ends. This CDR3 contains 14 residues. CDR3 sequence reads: CASSPRDTKNIQYF. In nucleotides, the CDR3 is TGTGCCAGCAGCCCCCGGGACACCAAAAACATTCAGTACTTC.